One and the same sample provided the 24 T cell receptor beta chains below, sequenced in a study of cytotoxic CD8 clonotypes in ibrutinib-treated CLL. Using immunoSEQ multiplex PCR, the repertoire was profiled, and TCRdb retains in-frame clones only, with some absent. This repertoire shows some 300,000 clones, about 80% found once; its top ten account for about 6.3%. The sample in question was PBMCs, obtained before ibrutinib treatment. These receptors were obtained from a human donor with chronic lymphocytic leukemia.

This clone was recorded a few times. The CDR3 is CASSQDMGYNYGYTF. The CDR3 coding sequence is TGCGCCAGCAGCCAAGATATGGGCTACAACTATGGCTACACCTTC. This sequence joins TRBV4-3 and TRBJ1-2; D not certain. V dropped 0 bases and J dropped 2 bases, with 10 bases sitting between them. This CDR3 is 15 amino acids long. Per germline, CDR1 LGHNA and CDR2 YSLEER.

This sequence joins TRBV29-1 and TRBJ2-1; D is tentatively TRBD1 or TRBD2 (5 bases each). The CDR3 totals 12 residues. The V end was cut by 3 bases, the J end by 5 bases, with 8 bases between. Germline CDR1 SQVTM, CDR2 ANQGSEA. CDR3 in amino acids: CSVDMGDNEQFF. The CDR3 DNA reads TGCAGCGTTGACATGGGGGACAATGAGCAGTTCTTC.

The chain links TRBV6-5 to TRBJ1-2, with a tentative D call TRBD1 (6 bases). The CDR3 is made up of 14 amino acids. Trimming stripped 5 bases from V and 4 bases from J, with 14 bases between. CDR1 MNHEY and CDR2 SVGAGI come from the germline V gene. The CDR3 nucleotides read TGTGCCAGCAGTAAACGTGGACAGTCCTATGGCTACACCTTC. Protein: CASSKRGQSYGYTF.

CDR3: CATRERARHEQYF. CDR3 nucleotides: TGTGCCACACGCGAACGGGCGCGTCACGAGCAGTACTTC. The chain employs TRBV15 and TRBJ2-7; D is ambiguous. Germline values: CDR1 LNHNV, CDR2 YYDKDF (reference sequence). V was clipped by 9 bases and J by 5 bases, with 17 bases between them. The CDR3 is 13 amino acids.

The chain is built from TRBV4-1 and TRBJ1-4; TRBD1 might be the D (5 bases). V was cut by 2 bases and J by 5 bases, with 12 bases left in between. Germline V gives CDR1 MGHRA, CDR2 YSYEKL. The CDR3 is 15 residues long. CDR3 in amino acids: CASSQFSTENEKLFF. In nucleotides, the CDR3 is TGCGCCAGCAGCCAATTTTCGACAGAAAATGAAAAACTGTTTTTT.

The chain links TRBV7-2 to TRBJ1-4, with no clear D. The ends were cut back, 0 bases at V and 2 bases at J, with 7 bases in the middle. This CDR3 has 15 residues. The germline V gene has CDR1 SGHTA and CDR2 FQGNSA. The CDR3 coding sequence is TGTGCCAGCAGCTTAGCGCTCTCGACTAATGAAAAACTGTTTTTT. It is translated as CASSLALSTNEKLFF.

V is TRBV14 and J is TRBJ2-7, with D tentatively TRBD2 (6 bases). The CDR3 has 14 amino acids. Looked up from germline, CDR1 is SGHDN and CDR2 is FVKESK. V shed 3 bases and J shed 6 bases, with 15 bases lying between them. Here the CDR3 DNA reads TGTGCCAGCAGCCATCGGAGGGCCGTGTTCGAGCAGTACTTC. This encodes CASSHRRAVFEQYF.

The chain employs TRBV2 and TRBJ2-3; TRBD1 aligns across 9 bases. Germline trimming cut 2 bases from V and 5 bases from J; bases unmatched to any gene: 5. The V gene's germline CDR1 is SNHLY and CDR2 FYNNEI. CDR3 length equals 15 residues. The CDR3 reads CASSETQGALDTQYF. CDR3 DNA: TGTGCCAGCAGTGAAACACAGGGGGCGTTAGATACGCAGTATTTT. Full variable domain (rest looked up from reference TRBV2 and TRBJ2-3): EPEVTQTPSHQVTQMGQEVILRCVPISNHLYFYWYRQILGQKVEFLVSFYNNEISEKSEIFDDQFSVERPDGSNFTLKIRSTKLEDSAMYFCASSETQGALDTQYFGPGTRLTVL.

The gene calls are TRBV2 and TRBJ2-7; 10 bases fit TRBD1. Germline trimming cut 4 bases from V and 3 bases from J; bases unmatched to any gene: 0. From germline, CDR1 is SNHLY and CDR2 FYNNEI. The CDR3 is 13 residues long. CDR3: CASSGTGGYEQYF. Here the CDR3 DNA reads TGTGCCAGCAGTGGGACAGGGGGCTACGAGCAGTACTTC.

This clone occurred once. The chain joins TRBV4-3 to TRBJ2-7, with 8 bases lining up with TRBD2. Germline lookup yields CDR1 LGHNA and CDR2 YSLEER. The CDR3 runs 14 residues. V lost 1 base to trimming and J lost 2 bases; unmatched junction nucleotides: 1. The CDR3 bases are TGCGCCAGCAGCCAAGCGGGAGGGACCTACGAGCAGTACTTC. Protein sequence: CASSQAGGTYEQYF.

V gene TRBV5-1 combines with J gene TRBJ1-4, with D possibly matching TRBD1 (5 bases). Germline lookup yields CDR1 SGHRS and CDR2 YFSETQ. Trimming removed 4 bases at V and 2 bases at J, with 9 bases between. There are 14 residues in the CDR3. The CDR3 loop is CASSIGGTNEKLFF. The CDR3 bases are TGCGCCAGCAGCATCGGGGGTACTAATGAAAAACTGTTTTTT.

The chain couples TRBV7-2 to TRBJ2-1; 7 nucleotides align to TRBD2. V shed 5 bases and J 0 bases; nucleotides not matched to a gene: 4. The length of the CDR3 is 15 residues. Germline CDR1 reads SGHTA; CDR2 reads FQGNSA. CDR3 sequence (DNA): TGTGCCAGCAGCGTGGGAGGGGTCTCCTACAATGAGCAGTTCTTC. Protein product: CASSVGGVSYNEQFF.

This clone was seen more than once but under ten times. The same CDR3 arises from other DNA sequences in this sample as well. V is TRBV18 and J is TRBJ1-2; D is unresolved. V lost 2 bases, J lost 2 bases, and 6 bases lay in between. The CDR3 is 13 residues long. CDR1 KGHSH and CDR2 LQKENI come from the germline V gene. This CDR3 reads CASSPGGNYGYTF. In DNA form, the CDR3 reads TGTGCCAGCTCACCAGGAGGGAACTATGGCTACACCTTC.

The rearrangement uses TRBV9 and TRBJ2-3; D is possibly TRBD2 (5 bases). Germline V gives CDR1 SGDLS, CDR2 YYNGEE. The germline V and J ends were trimmed by 0 bases and 9 bases, with 20 bases remaining between them. CDR3 size: 16 residues. The CDR3 nucleotides are TGTGCCAGCAGCGTAGACCCGGACGGAGGAGGTGGCACGCAGTATTTT. Its protein product is CASSVDPDGGGGTQYF. The entire variable domain, with the rest obtained from reference TRBV9 and TRBJ2-3, is as follows: DSGVTQTPKHLITATGQRVTLRCSPRSGDLSVYWYQQSLDQGLQFLIQYYNGEERAKGNILERFSAQQFPDLHSELNLSSLELGDSALYFCASSVDPDGGGGTQYFGPGTRLTVL.

The chain carries TRBV27 and TRBJ1-2; possible D gene TRBD1, 5 bases. CDR3 length: 13 amino acids. Looked up from germline, CDR1 is MNHEY and CDR2 is SMNVEV (reference sequence). Trimming stripped 4 bases from V and 4 bases from J, with 10 bases between. CDR3 residues: CASSSLTVYGYTF. The CDR3 bases are TGTGCCAGCAGTTCTCTGACAGTCTATGGCTACACCTTC.

About this clone itself: Different DNA sequences within this sample yield the same CDR3. This chain links TRBV7-2 with TRBJ2-7, with D hard to call. Germline CDR1 reads SGHTA; CDR2 reads FQGNSA. Deletions cut 3 bases from V and 2 bases from J, with 5 bases between. The CDR3 runs to 12 residues. DNA of the CDR3: TGTGCCAGCAGCTTCCCAGCCTACGAGCAGTACTTC. Protein: CASSFPAYEQYF.

V and J are TRBV5-4 and TRBJ2-7; a possible D gene is TRBD1 (6 bases). The CDR3 runs 15 residues. V lost 0 bases to trimming and J lost 0 bases, with 10 bases between them. Germline assignment: CDR1 SGHNT and CDR2 YYREEE (reference sequence). The CDR3 region has the DNA TGTGCCAGCAGCTTGGGGACAGATGTCTCCTACGAGCAGTACTTC. It encodes CASSLGTDVSYEQYF.

The gene calls are TRBV2 and TRBJ2-5; D ambiguous. The CDR3 sequence is 11 residues long. With 3 bases removed from V and 13 bases from J, the gap between germline ends came to 12 bases. Germline CDR1 and CDR2: SNHLY and FYNNEI. CDR3 amino acids: CASSDYVRPYF. The CDR3 DNA sequence: TGTGCCAGCAGTGATTACGTTCGTCCGTACTTC.

This clone has a handful of counts. CDR3 protein: CASSSWDRMNYGYTF. In DNA, the CDR3 is TGTGCCAGCAGCAGCTGGGACAGGATGAACTATGGCTACACCTTC. This sequence joins TRBV7-6 and TRBJ1-2, with TRBD1 identical over 8 bases. Germline CDR1 SGHVS, CDR2 FNYEAQ. Trimming took 5 bases from V and 2 from J; bases not matched to a gene: 7. The CDR3 covers 15 residues.

This rearrangement joins TRBV7-9 to TRBJ1-4, with no clear D. Between the trimmed V and J ends, which lost 5 bases and 1 base, there was a span of 11 bases. Germline V gene sequence: CDR1 SEHNR, CDR2 FQNEAQ (reference sequence). This CDR3 contains 15 residues. The CDR3 coding sequence is TGTGCCAGCAGCCGAGGGATCGTAACTAATGAAAAACTGTTTTTT. As protein: CASSRGIVTNEKLFF.

The gene calls are TRBV7-2 and TRBJ2-7, with D possibly being TRBD2 (6 bases). Deletions cut 2 bases from V and 0 bases from J, with 8 bases between. Germline V CDR1 and CDR2: SGHTA, FQGNSA. This CDR3 is built from 14 residues. The CDR3 DNA sequence: TGTGCCAGCAGCTTACGCGGGGACTCCTACGAGCAGTACTTC. Its protein is CASSLRGDSYEQYF.

V is TRBV4-2 and J is TRBJ2-2; possibly TRBD2 for D (6 bases). The CDR3 length is 16 residues. V was shortened by 1 base and J by 0 bases, with 9 bases between the two germline ends. CDR1 is LGHNA and CDR2 is YNFKEQ in the germline V gene. In DNA form, the CDR3 reads TGTGCCAGCAGCCAAGGGGGGGAAACGAACACCGGGGAGCTGTTTTTT. It codes for CASSQGGETNTGELFF.

The rearrangement uses TRBV5-4 and TRBJ2-1; D uncertain. This CDR3 is 12 amino acids long. V lost 3 bases and J 2 bases, leaving 3 bases between the germline ends. The germline V gene has CDR1 SGHNT and CDR2 YYREEE (reference sequence). The CDR3 region is CASSSTYNEQFF. CDR3 DNA: TGTGCCAGCAGCTCTACCTACAATGAGCAGTTCTTC.

This sequence joins TRBV21-1 and TRBJ2-7. TRBV21-1 is annotated as a pseudogene. The CDR3 extends over 18 amino acids. The CDR3 loop reads CASSKSPTDTGRFFEQYF. CDR3 DNA sequence: TGTGCCAGCAGCAAAAGCCCTACTGACACGGGTCGGTTTTTCGAGCAGTACTTC.